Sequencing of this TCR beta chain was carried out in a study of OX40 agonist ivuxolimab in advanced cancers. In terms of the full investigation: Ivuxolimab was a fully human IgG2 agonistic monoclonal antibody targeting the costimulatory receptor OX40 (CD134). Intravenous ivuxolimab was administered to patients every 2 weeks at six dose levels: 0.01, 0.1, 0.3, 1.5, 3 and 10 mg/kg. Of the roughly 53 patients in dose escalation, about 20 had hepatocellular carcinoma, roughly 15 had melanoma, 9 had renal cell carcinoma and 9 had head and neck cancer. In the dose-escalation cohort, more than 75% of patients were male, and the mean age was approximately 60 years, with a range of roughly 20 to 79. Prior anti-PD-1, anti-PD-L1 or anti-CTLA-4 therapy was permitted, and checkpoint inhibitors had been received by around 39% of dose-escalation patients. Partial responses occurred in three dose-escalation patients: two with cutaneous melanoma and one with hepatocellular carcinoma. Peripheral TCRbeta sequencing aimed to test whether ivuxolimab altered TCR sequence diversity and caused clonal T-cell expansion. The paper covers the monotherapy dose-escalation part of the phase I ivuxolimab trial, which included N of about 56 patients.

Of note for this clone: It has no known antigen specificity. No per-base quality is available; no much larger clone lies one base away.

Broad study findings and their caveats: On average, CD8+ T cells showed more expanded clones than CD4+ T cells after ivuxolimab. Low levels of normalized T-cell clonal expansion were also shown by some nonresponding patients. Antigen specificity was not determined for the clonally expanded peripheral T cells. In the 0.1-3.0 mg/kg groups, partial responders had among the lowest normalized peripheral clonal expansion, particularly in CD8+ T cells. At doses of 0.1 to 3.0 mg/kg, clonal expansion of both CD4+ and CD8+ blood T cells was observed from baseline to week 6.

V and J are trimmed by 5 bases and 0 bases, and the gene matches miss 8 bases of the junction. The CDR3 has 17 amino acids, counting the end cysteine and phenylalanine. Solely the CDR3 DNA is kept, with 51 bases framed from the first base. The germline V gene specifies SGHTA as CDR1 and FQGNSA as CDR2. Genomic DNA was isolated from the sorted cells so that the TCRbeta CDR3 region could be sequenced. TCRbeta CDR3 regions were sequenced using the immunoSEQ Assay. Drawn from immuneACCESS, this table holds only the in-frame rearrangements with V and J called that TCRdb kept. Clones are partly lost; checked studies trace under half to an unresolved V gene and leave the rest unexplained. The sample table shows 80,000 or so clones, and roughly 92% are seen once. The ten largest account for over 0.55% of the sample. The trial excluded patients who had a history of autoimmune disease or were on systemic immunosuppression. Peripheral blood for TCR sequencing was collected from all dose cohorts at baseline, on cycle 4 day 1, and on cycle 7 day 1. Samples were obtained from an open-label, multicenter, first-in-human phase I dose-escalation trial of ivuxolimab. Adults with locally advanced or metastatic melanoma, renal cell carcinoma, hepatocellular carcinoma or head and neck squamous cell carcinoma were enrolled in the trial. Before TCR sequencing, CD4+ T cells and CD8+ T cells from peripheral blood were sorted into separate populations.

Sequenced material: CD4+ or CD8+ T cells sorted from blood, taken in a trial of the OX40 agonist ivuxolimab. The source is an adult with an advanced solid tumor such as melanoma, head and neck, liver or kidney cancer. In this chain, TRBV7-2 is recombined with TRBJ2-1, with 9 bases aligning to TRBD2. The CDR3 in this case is CASSTPFSGSSYNEQFF. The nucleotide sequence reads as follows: TGTGCCAGCAGCACACCTTTTAGCGGGAGCTCCTACAATGAGCAGTTCTTC.